What follows is one T cell receptor (beta chain) and its context. Its antigen is currently unknown. This sample is drawn from a study of Ad26.COV2.S vaccination and SARS-CoV-2 variants. At the level of the study: Participants got Ad26.COV2.S intramuscularly, once or twice 56 days apart. Broader study findings: Whether participants received vaccine or placebo, their non-spike TCR breadth was similar.

Sample treatment: about 20 received Ad26.COV2.S at low or high dose, single or two shots; several received placebo; per-sample allocation not given. Repertoires come from day 63 after the first vaccine or placebo injection. Using immunoSEQ multiplex PCR, the repertoire was profiled, and TCRdb retains in-frame clones only, with some absent. The sample consists of around 250,000 clones, 87% of them appearing once. V lost 4 bases to trimming and J lost 1 base; unmatched junction nucleotides: 3. The CDR3 has 14 amino acids. From germline, CDR1 is SEHNR and CDR2 FQNEAQ (reference sequence). This sequence was found in a person between 18 and 65 years old who received the Ad26.COV2.S COVID-19 vaccine or a placebo. The V gene is TRBV7-9, the J gene TRBJ2-7; 8 positions agree with TRBD2. The source was peripheral blood, collected in a trial of Ad26.COV2.S vaccine versus placebo. The CDR3 is CASSSSGSSYEQYF. DNA of the CDR3: TGTGCCAGCAGCTCAAGCGGGAGTTCCTACGAGCAGTACTTC.